Below are 32 T cell receptor beta chains sequenced from a single sample in a study of blood T cell repertoires in COVID-19. Profiling relied on immunoSEQ multiplex PCR, and the TCRdb table lists in-frame clones only, not all of them. The sample has 200,000 to 250,000 clones; over 75% are singletons. The specimen was peripheral blood. The source of these receptors is a man in his fifties with COVID-19, enrolled during active disease.

The rearrangement uses TRBV9 and TRBJ2-1; 10 bases are a match to TRBD2. V gave up 3 bases and J gave up 8 bases; unmatched junction bases: 8. The CDR3 extends over 15 amino acids. From germline, CDR1 is SGDLS and CDR2 YYNGEE. This CDR3 is CASSDGAGGPDEQFF. The CDR3, as DNA: TGTGCCAGCAGCGACGGAGCGGGAGGGCCCGATGAGCAGTTCTTC.

The chain recombines TRBV7-9 with TRBJ2-5, with D tentatively TRBD1 (5 bases). The V end lost 5 bases, the J end lost 5 bases, and 12 bases lay between the germline ends. Germline assignment: CDR1 SEHNR and CDR2 FQNEAQ (reference sequence). There are 13 residues in the CDR3. CDR3 protein: CASSLLGAETQYF. Written as DNA, the CDR3 is TGTGCCAGCAGCCTCCTAGGGGCGGAGACCCAGTACTTC.

The CDR3 here is CASSLGQGDYGYTF. The CDR3 DNA is TGTGCCAGCAGCTTAGGACAGGGCGACTATGGCTACACCTTC. The V gene is TRBV7-9, the J gene TRBJ1-2; 7 bases are shared with TRBD1. Germline CDR1 is SEHNR and CDR2 is FQNEAQ (reference sequence). The CDR3 has 14 residues. With 1 base clipped from V and 3 bases from J, the junction kept 2 bases outside the gene matches.

The chain employs TRBV6-5 and TRBJ2-1; 7 bases map to TRBD1. V was clipped by 0 bases and J by 6 bases; unmatched bases: 8. The CDR3 runs to 16 residues. Germline-derived CDR1 and CDR2 are MNHEY and SVGAGI. Here the CDR3 DNA reads TGTGCCAGCAGTTACTCGTTTTTTCAGGGGGTCAATGAGCAGTTCTTC. It is translated as CASSYSFFQGVNEQFF.

J is TRBJ1-2 and V is TRBV30; TRBD1 agrees at 9 bases. There are 15 residues in the CDR3. Germline-derived CDR1 and CDR2 are GTSNPN and SVGIG (reference sequence). V shed 2 bases and J 3 bases; nucleotides not matched to a gene: 7. The CDR3 loop is CAWSPGTGRYYGYTF. DNA for the CDR3: TGTGCCTGGAGTCCAGGGACAGGGCGGTACTATGGCTACACCTTC.

The chain recombines TRBV7-2 with TRBJ2-3, with 8 positions matching TRBD2. Germline values: CDR1 SGHTA, CDR2 FQGNSA. With 3 bases clipped from V and 4 bases from J, the junction kept 9 bases outside the gene matches. This CDR3 spans 16 amino acids. The CDR3 DNA follows: TGTGCCAGCAGCTTTGTTTTACTAGCGGACCCAGATACGCAGTATTTT. As protein: CASSFVLLADPDTQYF.

The chain combines TRBV5-4 with TRBJ2-5, with TRBD1 matching over 10 bases. The CDR3 has 15 amino acids. V dropped 4 bases and J dropped 2; count of bases not matched to a gene: 5. Per germline, CDR1 SGHNT and CDR2 YYREEE (reference sequence). CDR3 nucleotide sequence: TGTGCCAGCAGCCGACAGGGGGCGTTACAAGAGACCCAGTACTTC. The encoded protein is CASSRQGALQETQYF.

This rearrangement joins TRBV15 to TRBJ1-6; 8 bases match TRBD1. Germline V gene sequence: CDR1 LNHNV, CDR2 YYDKDF (reference sequence). CDR3 length: 16 residues. J lost 8 bases, V lost 3 bases, and 9 bases had no gene match. The CDR3 sequence: CATSRTRTGSDSPLHF. DNA for the CDR3: TGTGCCACCAGCAGGACGAGGACAGGGTCGGATTCACCCCTCCACTTT.

Points on this clone: A read error may account for a junction end that differs from germline. This chain links TRBV2 with TRBJ2-4; D possibly corresponds to TRBD2 (5 bases). This CDR3 region has 12 residues. CDR1 is SNHLY and CDR2 is FYNNEI in the germline V gene. CDR3 coding DNA: TGTGCCAGCAGTGAAACTAGACCCCGTCCCCACTTC. It translates to CASSETRPRPHF. The full variable domain, rest sourced from reference TRBV2 and TRBJ2-4, is EPEVTQTPSHQVTQMGQEVILRCVPISNHLYFYWYRQILGQKVEFLVSFYNNEISEKSEIFDDQFSVERPDGSNFTLKIRSTKLEDSAMYFCASSETRPRPHFGAGTRLSVL.

V gene TRBV4-2 combines with J gene TRBJ2-1, with TRBD1 matching over 8 bases. V lost 0 bases, J lost 9 bases, and 10 bases stayed unmatched. The CDR3 is 16 residues long. The germline V gene encodes CDR1 LGHNA and CDR2 YNFKEQ. The CDR3 is CASSQEDRVIALEQFF. The DNA of the CDR3 is TGTGCCAGCAGCCAAGAGGACAGGGTTATAGCCCTTGAGCAGTTCTTC.

This chain links TRBV7-2 with TRBJ1-5; the D gene is possibly TRBD1 (6 bases). V was clipped by 1 base and J by 2 bases, with 9 bases between them. CDR3 length: 15 amino acids. Germline V gives CDR1 SGHTA, CDR2 FQGNSA. This CDR3 is CASSLVGGGNQPQHF. The CDR3 DNA sequence: TGTGCCAGCAGCTTAGTAGGGGGTGGCAATCAGCCCCAGCATTTT.

In its sample, this clone was seen a few times. The rearrangement links TRBV10-2 to TRBJ2-2; no definite D call. Germline V gene sequence: CDR1 WSHSY, CDR2 SAAADI. Trimming removed 6 bases at V and 0 bases at J, with 8 bases between. The CDR3 has 14 amino acids. The CDR3 coding sequence is TGCGCCAGCAGGGCAGGATCGAACACCGGGGAGCTGTTTTTT. Translated, it gives CASRAGSNTGELFF.

The sample holds one count of this clone. The J gene is TRBJ1-4, the V gene TRBV6-5; TRBD1 might be the D (5 bases). CDR1 is MNHEY and CDR2 is SVGAGI in the germline V gene. V was shortened by 6 bases and J by 8 bases, with 16 bases between the two germline ends. The CDR3 is 14 residues long. The CDR3 DNA follows: TGTGCCAGCAGGGGGGGTCAGCGAGGGGAAAAACTGTTTTTT. This translates into CASRGGQRGEKLFF.

The table lists this clone with a count of one. V gene TRBV6-2 or TRBV6-3 combines with J gene TRBJ2-3; tentative D call: TRBD2 (6 bases). Looked up from germline, CDR1 is MNHEY and CDR2 is SVGEGT. This CDR3 is 19 amino acids long. The V end was cut by 0 bases, the J end by 6 bases, with 25 bases between. The CDR3 region has the DNA TGTGCCAGCAGTTACTCAGGACTGCGGGGAGCGTCGCGGGATGATACGCAGTATTTT. As protein: CASSYSGLRGASRDDTQYF.

The V and J genes are TRBV27 and TRBJ2-3, with 8 bases lining up with TRBD1. V shed 5 bases and J 1 base; nucleotides not matched to a gene: 8. Germline V CDR1 and CDR2: MNHEY, SMNVEV (reference sequence). This CDR3 is built from 16 residues. CDR3 protein: CASSPRQGLGTDTQYF. CDR3 DNA sequence: TGTGCCAGCAGTCCGAGACAGGGGTTAGGCACAGATACGCAGTATTTT.

The V call is TRBV2, the J call TRBJ2-1; 9 bases match TRBD2. Germline values: CDR1 SNHLY, CDR2 FYNNEI. J lost 9 bases, V lost 7 bases, and 10 bases had no gene match. This CDR3 region has 14 residues. The CDR3 DNA is TGTGCCAGCATATTCCGGCGGACTAGCGTTGAGCAGTTCTTC. Translated: CASIFRRTSVEQFF.

The J gene is TRBJ2-3, the V gene TRBV25-1; no definite D call. The V and J ends lost 6 bases and 3 bases respectively, with 10 bases between them. Germline CDR1 MGHDK, CDR2 SYGVNS. This CDR3 contains 13 residues. The CDR3 spells CASSHVGTDTQYF. CDR3 DNA sequence: TGTGCCAGCAGCCACGTCGGGACAGATACGCAGTATTTT. Full variable domain (remainder filled in from reference TRBV25-1 and TRBJ2-3): EADIYQTPRYLVIGTGKKITLECSQTMGHDKMYWYQQDPGMELHLIHYSYGVNSTEKGDLSSESTVSRIRTEHFPLTLESARPSHTSQYLCASSHVGTDTQYFGPGTRLTVL.

This chain uses TRBV11-3 with TRBJ2-3; the match to TRBD2 covers 11 bases. With V trimmed by 1 base and J by 0 bases, 3 bases remained unmatched. Germline-derived CDR1 and CDR2 are SGHNT and YENEEA. The CDR3 has 17 amino acids. DNA of the CDR3: TGTGCCAGCAGCTTAGGATGGACTAGCGGGAGCACAGATACGCAGTATTTT. Translation gives CASSLGWTSGSTDTQYF.

V usage is TRBV28 and J usage is TRBJ2-3; 8 nucleotides align to TRBD2. V lost 10 bases and J lost 2; bases outside the gene matches: 5. The CDR3 covers 13 residues. The germline V gene encodes CDR1 MDHEN and CDR2 SYDVKM. The CDR3 sequence is CAIDSGVTDTQYF. Here the CDR3 DNA reads TGTGCCATAGATAGCGGGGTCACAGATACGCAGTATTTT. Full variable domain (rest looked up from reference TRBV28 and TRBJ2-3): DVKVTQSSRYLVKRTGEKVFLECVQDMDHENMFWYRQDPGLGLRLIYFSYDVKMKEKGDIPEGYSVSREKKERFSLILESASTNQTSMYLCAIDSGVTDTQYFGPGTRLTVL.

The chain employs TRBV20-1 and TRBJ2-3, with TRBD1 matching over 7 bases. V lost 3 bases, J lost 5 bases, and 11 bases stayed unmatched. The CDR3 extends over 15 amino acids. Germline V gene lookup returns CDR1 DFQATT and CDR2 SNEGSKA (reference sequence). CDR3 in amino acids: CSASVRGKEGDTQYF. CDR3 coding DNA: TGCAGTGCTAGTGTCAGGGGGAAAGAGGGAGATACGCAGTATTTT.

V gene TRBV5-5 combines with J gene TRBJ1-2; the D gene is possibly TRBD1 (6 bases). V was shortened by 4 bases and J by 5 bases, with 18 bases between the two germline ends. The CDR3 is made up of 15 amino acids. The germline V gene encodes CDR1 SGHKS and CDR2 YYEKEE (reference sequence). The DNA of the CDR3 is TGTGCCAGCAGCGAAACAGGGACATCTCTATATGGCTACACCTTC. It encodes CASSETGTSLYGYTF.

The J gene is TRBJ1-2, the V gene TRBV7-9; 8 nucleotides align to TRBD1. The J segment lost 5 bases and the V segment lost 9 bases, leaving 14 bases of the junction unmatched. CDR1 and CDR2 from the germline V gene are SEHNR and FQNEAQ (reference sequence). The CDR3 contains 15 residues. The DNA of the CDR3 is TGTGCCAGTACCCCGCAGGACAGGGTTTGGTATGGCTACACCTTC. Translating gives CASTPQDRVWYGYTF.

V gene TRBV19 combines with J gene TRBJ1-4; 7 positions agree with TRBD1. The germline V gene has CDR1 LNHDA and CDR2 SQIVND (reference sequence). This CDR3 is built from 15 residues. The V gene end was trimmed by 5 bases and the J gene end by 2 bases; junction bases not matched to a gene: 5. The CDR3 DNA is TGTGCCAGTAGTCAAACAGGGGTGACTAATGAAAAACTGTTTTTT. Protein sequence: CASSQTGVTNEKLFF.

This CDR3 reads CASSERVNTEAFF. As DNA, the CDR3 is TGTGCCAGCAGTGAACGAGTGAACACTGAAGCTTTCTTT. The chain uses TRBV2 and TRBJ1-1; D unclear. The CDR3 is 13 amino acids. The V gene's germline CDR1 is SNHLY and CDR2 FYNNEI. V shed 2 bases and J shed 0 bases, with 4 bases lying between them.

CDR3 region: CASSSDRGVYYGYTF. The DNA of the CDR3 is TGTGCCAGCTCATCAGACAGGGGAGTTTACTATGGCTACACCTTC. The J gene is TRBJ1-2, the V gene TRBV18; 8 nucleotides align to TRBD1. CDR1 and CDR2 from the germline V gene are KGHSH and LQKENI. With V trimmed by 5 bases and J by 3 bases, 8 bases remained unmatched. This CDR3 contains 15 residues.

The rearrangement uses TRBV5-4 and TRBJ2-1, with 9 bases identical to TRBD2. With 3 bases clipped from V and 4 bases from J, the junction kept 14 bases outside the gene matches. The CDR3 has 18 amino acids. CDR1 SGHNT and CDR2 YYREEE come from the germline V gene (reference sequence). The CDR3 protein is CASSSGGVAGDLYNEQFF. The CDR3 nucleotides read TGTGCCAGCAGCTCCGGGGGGGTAGCGGGGGACCTTTACAATGAGCAGTTCTTC.

The J gene is TRBJ2-2, the V gene TRBV28, with 8 bases that match TRBD1. CDR1 is MDHEN and CDR2 is SYDVKM in the germline V gene. The CDR3 is 16 amino acids. V lost 4 bases to trimming and J lost 1 base; unmatched junction nucleotides: 5. The CDR3 nucleotides are TGTGCCAGCAGTTCGACCGGGACAGGGAACACCGGGGAGCTGTTTTTT. It codes for CASSSTGTGNTGELFF.

The V gene is TRBV28, the J gene TRBJ2-7; D is undetermined. Germline CDR1 is MDHEN and CDR2 is SYDVKM. V lost 4 bases to trimming and J lost 2 bases, with 15 bases between them. This CDR3 is 15 amino acids long. This CDR3 reads CASSSRLPKTYEQYF. The CDR3 DNA follows: TGTGCCAGCAGTTCCCGACTTCCAAAGACCTACGAGCAGTACTTC.

This sequence joins TRBV6-6 and TRBJ1-2, with unresolved D. The V gene's germline CDR1 is MNHNY and CDR2 SVGAGI (reference sequence). The CDR3 contains 13 residues. V dropped 10 bases and J dropped 4 bases, with 16 bases sitting between them. The CDR3 nucleotides are TGTGCCACCTCGGACGGAGGGCTCTATGGCTACACCTTC. Protein: CATSDGGLYGYTF.

The chain links TRBV5-6 to TRBJ2-1; TRBD1 matches at 8 bases. Germline lookup yields CDR1 SGHDT and CDR2 YYEEEE. The CDR3 length is 16 residues. The ends lost 2 bases at V and 8 bases at J; junction bases unmatched: 12. CDR3 protein: CASSFYGQGSGYEQFF. The CDR3 DNA follows: TGTGCCAGCAGCTTTTACGGACAGGGCTCAGGCTATGAGCAGTTCTTC.

The rearrangement links TRBV12-3 or TRBV12-4 to TRBJ2-7; TRBD1 aligns across 8 bases. Trimming removed 8 bases from V and 7 bases from J; junction bases left unmatched: 10. The CDR3 runs to 13 residues. The CDR3 loop is CASCGQGGGEQYF. The CDR3 bases are TGTGCCAGCTGTGGACAGGGAGGAGGAGAGCAGTACTTC.

V and J are TRBV28 and TRBJ1-2, with TRBD1 matching 9 bases. V lost 2 bases to trimming and J lost 0 bases; unmatched junction nucleotides: 4. This CDR3 contains 16 residues. CDR1 and CDR2 (germline): MDHEN, SYDVKM. In DNA, the CDR3 is TGTGCCAGCAGTTTAAGCCGACAGGGGGCTAACTATGGCTACACCTTC. Protein sequence: CASSLSRQGANYGYTF.